This T cell receptor beta chain was identified during a study of PD-1 blockade in classical Hodgkin lymphoma. Sequencing used immunoSEQ multiplex PCR; TCRdb keeps in-frame clones, though not all of them. Of 22,000 or so clones listed, 89% are singletons. This sample's time point: newly diagnosed, previously untreated cHL patient sample. The study purified CD4+ T cells from thawed PBMCs using magnetic negative selection. PBMCs from untreated, newly diagnosed classical Hodgkin lymphoma were comparison samples. Germline V gene sequence: CDR1 SQVTM, CDR2 ANQGSEA. Trimming stripped 4 bases from V and 5 bases from J, with 13 bases between. This CDR3 region has 13 residues. Points from the study as a whole: Newly diagnosed patients reportedly trailed healthy donors in baseline TCR diversity.

As for this clone: Its target is not known.

The chain combines TRBV29-1 with TRBJ2-3; possibly TRBD2 for D (6 bases). The clonotype was recovered from a human donor with classical Hodgkin lymphoma. Sequenced sample: CD4+ T cells from blood. The CDR3 spells CSVAGVLGDTQYF. CDR3 DNA sequence: TGCAGCGTTGCGGGGGTGTTAGGAGATACGCAGTATTTT.